A single sample gave rise to the 25 T cell receptor beta chains below, sequenced in a study of cytomegalovirus exposure and HLA in healthy donors. PCR was performed using 60 Vbeta and 13 Jbeta primers. Here immunoSEQ multiplex PCR was the method, and the copy in TCRdb shows in-frame clones only, minus some. Among just under 95,000 clones listed, 81% were seen once. Sequencing was performed on PBMCs. The receptor set was obtained from a human donor in good health.

The J gene is TRBJ2-5, the V gene TRBV5-5, with 7 bases matching TRBD1. This CDR3 contains 13 residues. Germline V gene data show CDR1 as SGHKS and CDR2 as YYEKEE (reference sequence). V trimming: 4 bases; J trimming: 3 bases; junction bases outside the gene matches: 3. DNA of the CDR3: TGTGCCAGCAGCCGCCAGGGGGAAGAGACCCAGTACTTC. Translating it yields CASSRQGEETQYF.

In its sample, this clone was seen a few times. The V call is TRBV19, the J call TRBJ2-5; D remains unclear. Germline V CDR1 and CDR2: LNHDA, SQIVND (reference sequence). Between the trimmed V and J ends, which lost 5 bases and 9 bases, there was a span of 16 bases. CDR3 length: 13 residues. CDR3 DNA: TGTGCCAGTAGTCCAACATCCGCCGCGGCCCAGTACTTC. Translation: CASSPTSAAAQYF.

The chain recombines TRBV7-2 with TRBJ2-5, with no clear D. The CDR3 consists of 12 residues. V lost 4 bases, J lost 4 bases, and 7 bases lay in between. Germline V lookup: CDR1 SGHTA, CDR2 FQGNSA. The CDR3 DNA reads TGTGCCAGCAGCTCGACGGGAGAGACCCAGTACTTC. Translation: CASSSTGETQYF.

The chain employs TRBV23-1 and TRBJ2-3; TRBD1 matches at 8 bases. TRBV23-1 belongs to the ORF category, with a function that is uncertain. Unmatched junction bases numbered 8, after V lost 5 bases and J lost 1 base. This CDR3 comprises 16 residues. The CDR3 reads CASSNQDRDCTDTQYF. The CDR3 DNA reads as TGCGCCAGCAGTAACCAGGACAGGGATTGCACAGATACGCAGTATTTT.

The chain carries TRBV30 and TRBJ2-4, with 8 bases identical to TRBD1. J was trimmed by 1 base and V by 7 bases; bases with no gene match: 15. The CDR3 covers 17 residues. The germline V gene has CDR1 GTSNPN and CDR2 SVGIG (reference sequence). The CDR3 DNA sequence: TGTGCCTACGGACAGGGTACGGGGGCGTGGGCCAAAAACATTCAGTACTTC. The encoded protein is CAYGQGTGAWAKNIQYF.

V gene TRBV30 combines with J gene TRBJ2-7, with TRBD2 matching 9 bases. The CDR3 is 13 amino acids. The ends lost 4 bases at V and 2 bases at J; junction bases unmatched: 3. The V gene's germline CDR1 is GTSNPN and CDR2 SVGIG (reference sequence). The CDR3 reads CAWIAGATYEQYF. In DNA form, the CDR3 reads TGTGCCTGGATAGCGGGGGCCACCTACGAGCAGTACTTC.

For the CDR3, the DNA is TGTGCCAGCAGCCGGCCTGGACTAGCGGGAAACGAGCAGTACTTC. Protein: CASSRPGLAGNEQYF. The chain joins TRBV4-2 to TRBJ2-7; 12 nucleotides agree with TRBD2. From germline, CDR1 is LGHNA and CDR2 YNFKEQ. The CDR3 spans 15 residues. Trimming removed 4 bases from V and 5 bases from J; junction bases left unmatched: 6.

This clone appeared once. The rearrangement uses TRBV25-1 and TRBJ2-5; D is unresolved. The CDR3 is 13 residues long. V was cut by 5 bases and J by 2 bases, with 9 bases left in between. Germline loops: CDR1 MGHDK, CDR2 SYGVNS. The CDR3 protein is CASSKHSQETQYF. CDR3 nucleotide sequence: TGTGCCAGCAGTAAGCACAGTCAAGAGACCCAGTACTTC.

The gene calls are TRBV30 and TRBJ2-3, with 8 bases lining up with TRBD2. This CDR3 region has 13 residues. In germline, CDR1 is GTSNPN, CDR2 SVGIG (reference sequence). V shed 4 bases and J 4 bases; nucleotides not matched to a gene: 4. The CDR3 DNA reads TGTGCCTGGACTAGCGGGCCCCCAGATACGCAGTATTTT. Residues: CAWTSGPPDTQYF. The full variable domain, in which reference TRBV30 and TRBJ2-3 provide the parts outside the CDR3, is SQTIHQWPATLVQPVGSPLSLECTVEGTSNPNLYWYRQAAGRGLQLLFYSVGIGQISSEVPQNLSASRPQDRQFILSSKKLLLSDSGFYLCAWTSGPPDTQYFGPGTRLTVL.

The CDR3 nucleotides are TGTGCCAGGACTAGCGGGGGCCGGGGAGAGACCCAGTACTTC. The encoded protein is CARTSGGRGETQYF. This rearrangement joins TRBV7-2 to TRBJ2-5; 12 bases are shared with TRBD2. The CDR3 totals 14 residues. Unmatched junction bases numbered 6, after V lost 9 bases and J lost 4 bases. In germline, CDR1 is SGHTA, CDR2 FQGNSA.

CDR3 nucleotide sequence: TGTGCCAGCCGCGGACTAGCCTGGTACCAAGAGACCCAGTACTTC. This translates into CASRGLAWYQETQYF. The gene calls are TRBV27 and TRBJ2-5, with 8 bases fitting TRBD2. The CDR3 has 15 amino acids. J was trimmed by 0 bases and V by 8 bases; bases with no gene match: 8. The germline V gene encodes CDR1 MNHEY and CDR2 SMNVEV (reference sequence).

The chain is built from TRBV18 and TRBJ2-1; a possible D gene is TRBD1 (5 bases). V shed 2 bases and J shed 2 bases, with 13 bases lying between them. Germline CDR1 KGHSH, CDR2 LQKENI. The CDR3 covers 16 residues. Here the CDR3 DNA reads TGTGCCAGCTCACCAGGGCAGGGCCTCACCTACAATGAGCAGTTCTTC. Residues: CASSPGQGLTYNEQFF.

V usage is TRBV27 and J usage is TRBJ1-5; TRBD1 aligns across 8 bases. The germline CDR1 and CDR2 sequences are MNHEY and SMNVEV (reference sequence). The trim removed 6 bases at V and 2 bases at J, leaving 9 bases unmatched. The length of the CDR3 is 16 residues. The CDR3 nucleotides read TGTGCCAGCAGGCCCGACAGGGGTCTTCGCAATCAGCCCCAGCATTTT. It translates to CASRPDRGLRNQPQHF.

The chain has TRBV27 and TRBJ2-7, with TRBD1 as a possible D gene (6 bases). Germline CDR1 is MNHEY and CDR2 is SMNVEV (reference sequence). This CDR3 region has 16 residues. V lost 5 bases and J lost 0, with 17 bases in between. The CDR3 region is CASSPYWTASSYEQYF. The CDR3 nucleotides are TGTGCCAGCAGTCCCTATTGGACAGCGAGCTCCTACGAGCAGTACTTC.

The CDR3 bases are TGTGCCAGCAGCTATTCTATTCCTTCTAGCACAGATACGCAGTATTTT. Translation gives CASSYSIPSSTDTQYF. The V and J genes are TRBV7-3 and TRBJ2-3; no clear D. The V end was cut by 4 bases, the J end by 0 bases, with 14 bases between. CDR1 and CDR2 from the germline V gene are SGHTA and FQGTGA. CDR3 length equals 16 residues.

The gene calls are TRBV4-3 and TRBJ2-3, with 9 nucleotides matching TRBD2. V shed 3 bases, J shed 5 bases, and the junction held 12 bases outside the gene matches. Per germline, CDR1 LGHNA and CDR2 YSLEER. This CDR3 is built from 17 residues. CDR3 sequence (DNA): TGCGCCAGCAGCCAGGAATTCGTAGCGGGGGTGGGAGATACGCAGTATTTT. Encoded protein: CASSQEFVAGVGDTQYF.

This chain links TRBV6-5 with TRBJ2-7; 9 positions match TRBD1. After removal of 3 bases from V and 3 bases from J, the junction contained 6 bases not matched to a gene. This CDR3 contains 15 residues. Germline CDR1 reads MNHEY; CDR2 reads SVGAGI. CDR3 loop: CASSYPGTGFYEQYF. In nucleotides, the CDR3 is TGTGCCAGCAGTTATCCCGGGACAGGGTTCTACGAGCAGTACTTC.

The rearrangement links TRBV27 to TRBJ2-6; TRBD1 might be the D (5 bases). Germline loops: CDR1 MNHEY, CDR2 SMNVEV (reference sequence). Deletions cut 2 bases from V and 2 bases from J, with 7 bases between. This CDR3 is 15 amino acids long. The CDR3 spells CASSLVDTGANVLTF. The DNA of the CDR3 is TGTGCCAGCAGTTTAGTGGACACTGGGGCCAACGTCCTGACTTTC. Filled out from reference TRBV27 and TRBJ2-6, the complete variable domain reads EAQVTQNPRYLITVTGKKLTVTCSQNMNHEYMSWYRQDPGLGLRQIYYSMNVEVTDKGDVPEGYKVSRKEKRNFPLILESPSPNQTSLYFCASSLVDTGANVLTFGAGSRLTVL.

The rearrangement uses TRBV21-1 and TRBJ1-1; TRBD1, the table's D call, was not compared with the DNA. TRBV21-1 is labeled a pseudogene. CDR3 size: 13 residues. CDR3 protein: CASSKPHRTEAFF. In DNA, the CDR3 is TGTGCCAGCAGCAAACCCCACAGGACTGAAGCTTTCTTT.

This clone has only one observation. The chain joins TRBV19 to TRBJ2-2, with 9 bases that match TRBD1. This CDR3 is built from 15 residues. V lost 5 bases to trimming and J lost 6 bases; unmatched junction nucleotides: 7. In germline, CDR1 is LNHDA, CDR2 SQIVND (reference sequence). CDR3 amino acids: CASSQGTGLAGELFF. DNA of the CDR3: TGTGCCAGTAGTCAGGGGACAGGGTTGGCCGGGGAGCTGTTTTTT.

The rearrangement links TRBV28 to TRBJ2-3, with 11 bases fitting TRBD2. V trimming: 4 bases; J trimming: 4 bases; junction bases outside the gene matches: 10. The CDR3 totals 17 residues. Germline V lookup: CDR1 MDHEN, CDR2 SYDVKM. For the CDR3, the DNA is TGTGCCAGCAGTTCCCCCCTACTAGCGGGAGTTCCAGATACGCAGTATTTT. Translating it yields CASSSPLLAGVPDTQYF.

The gene calls are TRBV9 and TRBJ1-2, with 7 positions matching TRBD1. Germline assignment: CDR1 SGDLS and CDR2 YYNGEE. CDR3 length: 14 amino acids. The junction had 8 bases not matched to a gene; V was cut back by 4 bases and J by 5 bases. The CDR3 region is CASSQGGAGYGYTF. DNA for the CDR3: TGTGCCAGCAGCCAGGGGGGCGCGGGGTATGGCTACACCTTC.

The chain combines TRBV10-3 with TRBJ1-1, with TRBD1 identical over 10 bases. CDR1 and CDR2 from the germline V gene are ENHRY and SYGVKD. J gave up 4 bases and V 10 bases, and 3 bases lay outside the gene matches. This CDR3 has 12 amino acids. CDR3 sequence: CATGQGTTEAFF. DNA for the CDR3: TGTGCCACGGGACAGGGGACCACTGAAGCTTTCTTT.

This rearrangement joins TRBV28 to TRBJ1-5, with a tentative D call TRBD1 (6 bases). Trimming shortened V by 2 bases and J by 1 base, and 6 bases separated the two germline ends. This CDR3 is built from 14 residues. The germline gives CDR1 MDHEN, CDR2 SYDVKM. The CDR3 reads CASSLRGSNQPQHF. The CDR3 nucleotides are TGTGCCAGCAGTTTAAGGGGGAGCAATCAGCCCCAGCATTTT.

This clone turned up a few times. The chain uses TRBV5-1 and TRBJ2-7, with 9 bases that match TRBD1. The germline gives CDR1 SGHRS, CDR2 YFSETQ. The CDR3 length is 13 residues. The junction had 6 bases not matched to a gene; V was cut back by 4 bases and J by 7 bases. For the CDR3, the DNA is TGCGCCAGCAGCCCCCGGGACAGGGCTGAGCAGTACTTC. Encoded protein: CASSPRDRAEQYF. Combining the CDR3 with reference TRBV5-1 and TRBJ2-7 gives the whole variable domain KAGVTQTPRYLIKTRGQQVTLSCSPISGHRSVSWYQQTPGQGLQFLFEYFSETQRNKGNFPGRFSGRQFSNSRSEMNVSTLELGDSALYLCASSPRDRAEQYFGPGTRLTVT.